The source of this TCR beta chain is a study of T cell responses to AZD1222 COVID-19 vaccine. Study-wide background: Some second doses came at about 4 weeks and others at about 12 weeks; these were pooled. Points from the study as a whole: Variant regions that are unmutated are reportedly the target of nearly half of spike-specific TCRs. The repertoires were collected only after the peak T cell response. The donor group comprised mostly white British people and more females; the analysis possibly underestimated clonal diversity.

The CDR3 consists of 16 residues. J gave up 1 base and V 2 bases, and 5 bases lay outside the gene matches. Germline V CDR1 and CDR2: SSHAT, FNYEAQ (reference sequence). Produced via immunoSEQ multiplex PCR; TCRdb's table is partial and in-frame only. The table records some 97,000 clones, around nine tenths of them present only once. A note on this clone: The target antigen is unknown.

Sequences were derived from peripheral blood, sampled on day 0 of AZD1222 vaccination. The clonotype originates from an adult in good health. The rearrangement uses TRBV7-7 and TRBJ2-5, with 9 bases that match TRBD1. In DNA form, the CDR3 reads TGTGCCAGCAGCTTACCCGGGACAGGGCGCCAAGAGACCCAGTACTTC. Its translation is CASSLPGTGRQETQYF.